These 20 T cell receptor beta chains originate from one sample sequenced in a study of metastatic and nonmetastatic thyroid tumors. Treatment of any kind had been given to no patient before thyroid surgery. TCRdb re-called the PCR reads with MiXCR. The table includes over 45,000 clones, approximately 20% detected once. The sequenced sample consisted of blood. The source of these receptors is a male donor with papillary thyroid cancer or a benign thyroid nodule (not recorded which). Some clones in this sample may be carry-over from other donors' samples.

This clone was seen more than once but under ten times. This chain links TRBV6-1 with TRBJ2-7; D not certain. Deletions cut 3 bases from V and 5 bases from J, with 17 bases between. This CDR3 contains 15 residues. Germline V lookup: CDR1 MNHNS, CDR2 SASEGT. CDR3 in DNA: TGTGCCAGCAGTGACCCTCTGGGGTTCATAGACGAGCAGTACTTC. Translation: CASSDPLGFIDEQYF.

This clone came up many times. A much larger clone lies a single base off, so this may be a read error. Other DNA sequences from this sample encode an identical CDR3 as well. The chain has TRBV5-1 and TRBJ1-2; no firm D call. CDR1 and CDR2 from the germline V gene are SGHRS and YFSETQ. The CDR3 extends over 13 amino acids. V was trimmed by 4 bases and J by 8 bases, leaving 15 bases between them. CDR3 region: CASSSEVGGGYTF. In DNA form, the CDR3 reads TGCGCCAGCAGCAGTGAGGTCGGAGGCGGCTACACCTTC. The full variable domain, completed using reference TRBV5-1 and TRBJ1-2, is KAGVTQTPRYLIKTRGQQVTLSCSPISGHRSVSWYQQTPGQGLQFLFEYFSETQRNKGNFPGRFSGRQFSNSRSEMNVSTLELGDSALYLCASSSEVGGGYTFGSGTRLTVV.

This clone was counted a few times. The chain carries TRBV9 and TRBJ2-2, with D possibly TRBD1 on 6 matching bases. Germline values: CDR1 SGDLS, CDR2 YYNGEE. The V gene lost 4 bases and the J gene lost 7 bases, with 14 bases spanning the gap. This CDR3 contains 14 residues. CDR3 DNA sequence: TGTGCCAGCAGCATACACCAGGGGATCGGGGAGCTGTTTTTT. Its protein is CASSIHQGIGELFF.

This clone occurred a few times. The chain employs TRBV4-3 and TRBJ1-5; 8 nucleotides match TRBD1. Germline CDR1 and CDR2: LGHNA and YSLEER. The trim removed 2 bases at V and 6 bases at J, leaving 3 bases unmatched. This CDR3 comprises 14 residues. The CDR3 loop is CASSQWTGSQPQHF. Here the CDR3 DNA reads TGCGCCAGCAGCCAATGGACAGGGAGTCAGCCCCAGCATTTT.

Remarks on this clone: This CDR3 fails to terminate in the conserved phenylalanine or tryptophan, so it likely reflects a read error. No DNA is shown, since the ends of the CDR3 on it are uncertain; the CDR3 is the one TCRdb lists. The V gene is TRBV6-6, the J gene TRBJ2-7. Per the germline V gene, CDR1 is MNHNY and CDR2 is SVGAGI (reference sequence). The CDR3 comprises 8 residues, both ends counted. CDR3 amino acids: CASSYSAR.

This clone was observed a few times. The chain uses TRBV19 and TRBJ2-5, with TRBD2 matching over 8 bases. Germline V gene sequence: CDR1 LNHDA, CDR2 SQIVND (reference sequence). The CDR3 runs to 14 residues. Trimming removed 3 bases from V and 5 bases from J; junction bases left unmatched: 5. Written as DNA, the CDR3 is TGTGCCAGTAGTATCGGGGGGGATGGGGAGACCCAGTACTTC. Its protein product is CASSIGGDGETQYF.

This clone appeared many times. V usage is TRBV24-1 and J usage is TRBJ2-7, with 7 bases identical to TRBD2. Germline-derived CDR1 and CDR2 are KGHDR and SFDVKD. The V segment lost 9 bases and the J segment 2 bases; nucleotides outside the gene matches: 6. The CDR3 sequence is 13 residues long. In DNA form, the CDR3 reads TGTGCCACCGCCCCAGCGGGGACCTACGAGCAGTACTTC. Its translation: CATAPAGTYEQYF.

Many counts were recorded for this clone. This rearrangement joins TRBV27 to TRBJ2-7; D is possibly TRBD2 (6 bases). Germline-derived CDR1 and CDR2 are MNHEY and SMNVEV (reference sequence). The CDR3 runs to 14 residues. V lost 8 bases to trimming and J lost 2 bases, with 16 bases between them. The DNA of the CDR3 is TGTGCCAGCGGGGAGAGGGACTCCCCCTACGAGCAGTACTTC. As protein: CASGERDSPYEQYF.

In its sample, this clone was seen many times. The gene calls are TRBV14 and TRBJ2-7, with D possibly being TRBD1 (5 bases). This CDR3 spans 14 amino acids. Germline CDR1 and CDR2: SGHDN and FVKESK. The V end lost 2 bases, the J end lost 5 bases, and 13 bases lay between the germline ends. CDR3 in amino acids: CASSQRLGRHEQYF. The CDR3 nucleotides are TGTGCCAGCAGCCAAAGGCTGGGGCGACACGAGCAGTACTTC.

In this sample, this clone turned up many times. V and J are TRBV11-2 and TRBJ2-7; the D is unclear. Looked up from germline, CDR1 is SGHAT and CDR2 is FQNNGV. V was trimmed by 0 bases and J by 7 bases, leaving 19 bases between them. The CDR3 is 16 amino acids. The CDR3 protein is CASSLENGPLSWEQYF. DNA for the CDR3: TGTGCCAGCAGCTTAGAAAACGGGCCACTGTCTTGGGAGCAGTACTTC.

This clone is deemed medium-sized. V usage is TRBV5-1 and J usage is TRBJ1-2, with TRBD1 matching 9 bases. The trim removed 5 bases at V and 2 bases at J, leaving 4 bases unmatched. Germline-derived CDR1 and CDR2 are SGHRS and YFSETQ. There are 14 residues in the CDR3. The CDR3 spells CASSTGQGNYGYTF. CDR3 nucleotides: TGCGCCAGCAGTACAGGACAGGGGAACTATGGCTACACCTTC.

This clone was counted ten times or more. This chain uses TRBV9 with TRBJ2-5, with 15 positions matching TRBD2. The CDR3 totals 23 residues. Germline CDR1 and CDR2: SGDLS and YYNGEE. Trimming cost V 0 bases and J 5 bases; bases outside gene matches: 23. Written as DNA, the CDR3 is TGTGCCAGCAGCGTAGAAGCGGATATCCCGGGACTAGCGGGAGGATGGGGCGGGGAGACCCAGTACTTC. It is translated as CASSVEADIPGLAGGWGGETQYF.

The gene calls are TRBV30 and TRBJ2-7; unclear D gene. CDR3 length: 12 amino acids. Trimming shortened V by 0 bases and J by 9 bases, and 12 bases separated the two germline ends. From germline, CDR1 is GTSNPN and CDR2 SVGIG (reference sequence). The CDR3 bases are TGTGCCTGGAGTGTACAGCTAGGCGGGCAGTACTTC. Translated, it gives CAWSVQLGGQYF.

The chain joins TRBV28 to TRBJ1-5; TRBD1 aligns across 8 bases. CDR3 length: 22 amino acids. Germline V gives CDR1 MDHEN, CDR2 SYDVKM. Losses at the gene ends were 3 bases for V and 0 bases for J; bases not matched to a gene: 22. The CDR3 loop is CASSFRWPRRGTGLYSNQPQHF. CDR3 sequence (DNA): TGTGCCAGCAGTTTTCGCTGGCCTCGGAGGGGGACAGGACTGTATAGCAATCAGCCCCAGCATTTT.

This clone was seen ten or more times. The V call is TRBV4-1, the J call TRBJ2-2; 9 nucleotides match TRBD2. CDR3 length: 18 residues. J lost 4 bases, V lost 1 base, and 10 bases had no gene match. CDR1 MGHRA and CDR2 YSYEKL come from the germline V gene. The CDR3 DNA reads as TGCGCCAGCAGCCAAGGGTCTGCGGGGGGGCTCGGCACCGGGGAGCTGTTTTTT. Residues: CASSQGSAGGLGTGELFF.

This rearrangement joins TRBV18 to TRBJ2-1; D unresolved. The germline gives CDR1 KGHSH, CDR2 LQKENI. The ends were cut back, 2 bases at V and 2 bases at J, with 7 bases in the middle. The CDR3 sequence is 14 residues long. The CDR3 protein is CASSPGSAYNEQFF. The CDR3 nucleotides read TGTGCCAGCTCACCAGGCTCAGCCTACAATGAGCAGTTCTTC.

This clone showed up many times. This chain uses TRBV5-4 with TRBJ2-7; either TRBD1 or TRBD2 may fit D (5 bases each). Germline V gene lookup returns CDR1 SGHNT and CDR2 YYREEE (reference sequence). The V gene lost 2 bases and the J gene lost 5 bases, with 20 bases spanning the gap. CDR3 length: 16 residues. CDR3 in DNA: TGTGCCAGCAGCTTCACTGGACGGGGCCTAGCCCACGAGCAGTACTTC. Translation gives CASSFTGRGLAHEQYF.

The J gene is TRBJ2-1, the V gene TRBV5-1; TRBD2 aligns across 10 bases. Germline trimming cut 7 bases from V and 8 bases from J; bases unmatched to any gene: 12. This CDR3 comprises 15 residues. Per germline, CDR1 SGHRS and CDR2 YFSETQ. In DNA, the CDR3 is TGCGCCAGCCAAGCGGGGGGGCAGTTTGTCGATGAGCAGTTCTTC. It codes for CASQAGGQFVDEQFF.

At least ten counts were recorded for this clone. J is TRBJ2-1 and V is TRBV27, with 8 nucleotides matching TRBD2. V lost 3 bases to trimming and J lost 2 bases; unmatched junction nucleotides: 6. Germline CDR1 reads MNHEY; CDR2 reads SMNVEV (reference sequence). The CDR3 is made up of 16 amino acids. As DNA, the CDR3 is TGTGCCAGCAGTTTCCGCCGGGAGGGGGCCTACAATGAGCAGTTCTTC. Translated, it gives CASSFRREGAYNEQFF.

This clone was seen a handful of times. The chain employs TRBV10-3 and TRBJ1-1; perhaps TRBD1 as D (6 bases). The CDR3 has 15 amino acids. Germline V gene data show CDR1 as ENHRY and CDR2 as SYGVKD. V lost 3 bases and J 5 bases, leaving 16 bases between the germline ends. CDR3 loop: CAISDLNHRETEAFF. The CDR3 DNA sequence: TGTGCCATCAGTGACCTCAACCACAGGGAAACTGAAGCTTTCTTT.